One and the same sample provided the 3 T cell receptor beta chains below, sequenced in a study of beta chain features in type 1 diabetes. Since all of the isolated RNA was reverse transcribed, expressed TCRB transcripts were what got sequenced. Here immunoSEQ multiplex PCR was the method, and the copy in TCRdb shows in-frame clones only, minus some. This table has hundreds of thousands of clones, around 15% appearing once. The sequenced sample was central memory CD4+ T cells from blood. All receptors come from a man aged 30 to 45 in good health.

Ten or more counts support this clone. The genes are TRBV7-2 and TRBJ1-2; D uncertain. Per germline, CDR1 SGHTA and CDR2 FQGNSA. This CDR3 region has 13 residues. With 5 bases removed from V and 8 bases from J, the gap between germline ends came to 15 bases. The chain's CDR3 is CASSPGTVRGYTF. For the CDR3, the DNA is TGTGCCAGCAGCCCAGGCACAGTGCGGGGCTACACCTTC.

The chain is built from TRBV2 and TRBJ2-3; the match to TRBD2 covers 11 bases. The CDR3 is 16 residues long. V dropped 5 bases and J dropped 2; count of bases not matched to a gene: 6. CDR1 is SNHLY and CDR2 is FYNNEI in the germline V gene. The CDR3, as DNA: TGTGCCAGCAGTCGACTAGCGGGAAGATCCACAGATACGCAGTATTTT. Its protein is CASSRLAGRSTDTQYF.

This clone turned up a few times. The chain is built from TRBV23-1 and TRBJ2-3; D may be TRBD1 or TRBD2 (5 bases each). TRBV23-1 is filed as an ORF, its function uncertain. CDR3 length equals 16 residues. Trimming pared 2 bases from V and 5 bases from J, leaving 17 bases between. CDR3 sequence reads: CASSQTRGSGRDTQYF. The DNA for the CDR3 is TGCGCCAGCAGTCAAACCCGGGGCAGCGGCAGAGATACGCAGTATTTT.